The text below deals with one T cell receptor beta chain. The data stem from a study of shared clonotypes between healthy human individuals. The CDR3 length is 14 residues. Per the germline V gene, CDR1 is MDHEN and CDR2 is SYDVKM. The V end was cut by 3 bases, the J end by 4 bases, with 12 bases between. Cells designated naive CD8 were CD45RO-negative and were positively selected for CCR7, with terminally differentiated effector memory CD45RA+ cells excluded. Sequencing was performed with immunoSEQ multiplex PCR; in TCRdb, only in-frame clones are kept and a portion is missing. This repertoire shows millions of clones, about 95% found once; its top ten account for roughly 1%.

Sample: naive CD8+ T cells sorted from blood. This sequence was found in a man aged 18 to 30 in good health. The chain links TRBV28 to TRBJ2-5; no definite D call. In nucleotides, the CDR3 is TGTGCCAGCAGTTTTGCACCGAGAAGAGAGACCCAGTACTTC. This codes for CASSFAPRRETQYF.